This T cell receptor (beta chain) was recorded in a study of graft-versus-host responses after intestinal transplantation. As for the study in general: Each transplant was multivisceral, liver-intestinal, or isolated intestinal. Recipients across the board were started on anti-thymocyte globulin induction, then kept on tacrolimus and steroids for 2 to 4 years. Study results and limitations: Recipient marrow contained GvH clones, some of which appeared first in ileum or blood. Across patients carrying graft-donor T cell macrochimerism, allografts held high graft-versus-host to host-versus-graft clonal ratios.

Data came from immunoSEQ multiplex PCR; TCRdb stores just in-frame clones and leaves some out. Of about 120,000 clones in the sample, 90% to 95% were seen once. Germline CDR1 and CDR2: SGHTA and FQGNSA. Losses at the gene ends were 0 bases for V and 0 bases for J; bases not matched to a gene: 11. The CDR3 has 20 residues. Details on this clone: Antigen specificity is unknown.

Sequencing used unstimulated CD4+ T cells sorted from spleen or lymph node cells, obtained before intestinal transplant. The receptor's source is a human donor who received an intestinal transplant. The chain recombines TRBV7-2 with TRBJ2-1; the match to TRBD2 covers 10 bases. Here the CDR3 reads CASSLARSGRALSSYNEQFF. The CDR3 DNA reads as TGTGCCAGCAGCTTAGCGCGGAGCGGGAGGGCCTTGAGCTCCTACAATGAGCAGTTCTTC. Supplemented by reference TRBV7-2 and TRBJ2-1, the full variable domain reads GAGVSQSPSNKVTEKGKDVELRCDPISGHTALYWYRQSLGQGLEFLIYFQGNSAPDKSGLPSDRFSAERTGGSVSTLTIQRTQQEDSAVYLCASSLARSGRALSSYNEQFFGPGTRLTVL.